Below, one T cell receptor beta chain is given with its context. CDR1 LNHNV and CDR2 YYDKDF come from the germline V gene (reference sequence). This CDR3 contains 14 residues. The V end was cut by 1 base, the J end by 6 bases, with 9 bases between. With 60 Vbeta and 13 Jbeta primers, the PCR was carried out. Generated by immunoSEQ multiplex PCR, the TCRdb table keeps only in-frame clones and is missing some. Altogether about 200,000 clones are present, around 88% being singletons, with the ten largest covering less than 0.35%. The data belong to a study of cytomegalovirus exposure and HLA in healthy donors.

The chain carries TRBV15 and TRBJ2-2, with D unresolved. Material for sequencing was PBMCs. This TCR was recovered from a woman aged 30 to 39 in good health and CMV-seronegative. The CDR3 region has the DNA TGTGCCACCAGCAGAGTCCCCGCGCCCGGGGAGCTGTTTTTT. The encoded protein is CATSRVPAPGELFF.